Described below is a single T cell receptor beta chain sequence and its context. This record comes from a study of blood T cell repertoires in COVID-19. Whole-study context: Both acute and convalescent COVID-19 samples were obtained from the United States, Italy and Spain.

Authors' processing steps: Amplification of reference gene primers was used by the study to estimate nucleated cell counts. Some clones are missing from TCRdb's copy, which holds only in-frame ones; the method was immunoSEQ multiplex PCR. Clone size and V and J calls were adopted from that table, with D and trimming inferred from the DNA. The data show over 150,000 clones, roughly 80% seen once. This sequence originates from a woman aged 50 to 60 with acute or convalescent COVID-19. Sequencing was performed on peripheral blood.

CDR3 sequence: CASSPPGRGNEKLFF. The CDR3 coding sequence is TGTGCCAGCTCACCACCGGGCAGGGGGAATGAAAAACTGTTTTTT. V is TRBV18 and J is TRBJ1-4; 7 nucleotides match TRBD1. The CDR3 has 15 amino acids. With V trimmed by 0 bases and J by 5 bases, 3 bases remained unmatched. CDR1 KGHSH and CDR2 LQKENI come from the germline V gene.